This T cell receptor beta chain was captured by sequencing in a study of cytomegalovirus exposure and HLA in healthy donors. Turning to the study itself: Earlier sequencing of 150 million to 200 million T cells yielded around 100 million unique TCR beta sequences.

CDR1 MDHEN and CDR2 SYDVKM come from the germline V gene. The V segment lost 0 bases and the J segment 10 bases; nucleotides outside the gene matches: 11. The CDR3 has 16 residues. Points from the study as a whole: A few V segments could not be told apart, such as TRBV6-2 and TRBV6-3, and were left out. The authors listed 150 to 200 TCR beta chains as cytomegalovirus-associated. Presence/absence analyses treated sequencing depth as roughly uniform across donors.

For this clone: Its antigen is as yet unknown.

The PCR contained 60 Vbeta and 13 Jbeta primers. The data were produced by immunoSEQ multiplex PCR, yet TCRdb's version contains in-frame clones alone and is incomplete. The repertoire holds around 190,000 clones, with around 80% as singletons. This rearrangement joins TRBV28 to TRBJ2-1; 8 nucleotides line up with TRBD2. Sequencing was carried out using PBMCs. This receptor was identified in a man aged 25-45 years in good health and CMV-seronegative. The CDR3 spells CASSLWNSGTVREQFF. The CDR3, as DNA: TGTGCCAGCAGTTTATGGAATAGCGGGACGGTGCGAGAGCAGTTCTTC.